This T cell receptor (beta chain) stems from a study of response to subunit inactivated influenza vaccine. This clonotype was seen repeatedly, ten times or more. MiXCR was run by TCRdb on the RT-PCR reads, yielding one entry per CDR3 protein. This table holds roughly 650,000 distinct CDR3 sequences, approximately 14% found once. Material: PBMCs from blood, obtained less than 13 days after vaccination. The source is a man over 45 who received an inactivated influenza vaccine.

The CDR3 spells CASSPWTGNEKLFF. CDR3 DNA sequence: TGTGCCAGCAGCCCTTGGACGGGTAATGAAAAACTGTTTTTT. The chain uses TRBV7-2 and TRBJ1-4; D is uncertain. V lost 5 bases and J lost 4, with 11 bases in between. The CDR3 has 14 amino acids. Per germline, CDR1 SGHTA and CDR2 FQGNSA.